This TCR beta chain came from a study of cytomegalovirus exposure and HLA in healthy donors (TCRdb year 2017). Regarding the complete study: An earlier analysis of several hundred of the donors reported about 250 Gb of sequence data and roughly 110 million unique TCR beta sequences from 150 million to 200 million T cells. Every discovery cohort repertoire had been produced on one sequencing platform. A separate validation cohort of 90 to 150 different subjects was used in addition to the 666-subject first cohort. Several DR-DQ haplotypes were handled as single units for association and clustering, since linkage in the cohort was strong. An earlier analysis of a few hundred of the donors applied high-throughput TCR beta sequencing to assess whether each TCR beta V gene segment acted as functional or pseudogenic. A later analysis re-analyzed previously published TCR beta repertoires from roughly 630 donors and added high-resolution HLA genotyping to study TCR occurrence patterns. The study combined high-throughput TCR immunosequencing, statistical association of individual TCRs with disease status, and machine learning to predict cytomegalovirus infection status. A later genetic analysis took genome-wide SNP genotypes for about 60% of the roughly 670 donors and used that subset as a discovery cohort. Class I and class II HLA loci were covered by the typing at four-digit resolution. Rather than using new phenotypic data, the later analysis identified candidate immune exposures from TCR beta sequences and from how often those sequences occurred across donors. The study used immunosequencing to profile the T cell repertoires of 666 subjects and linked those repertoires to cytomegalovirus serostatus. Of the 350 to 450 genotyped donors, less than 85% were placed in the genetic ancestry cluster associated with self-reported Caucasian donors. Across about 370 genotyped donors of the cohort, an average of about 240,000 unique TCR beta nucleotide sequences per donor were sequenced, and around 20% of those sequences were non-productive. Typing coverage varied by locus: about 620-640 donors for A, B, C, DRB1 and DQB1; approximately 560 for DQA1; 600 to 610 for DPA1; around 450 for DPB1. About 300 gigabases of sequencing data and approximately 80 million unique TCR sequences were included in an early release covering 500 to 750 HLA-typed donors. Donor age, sex, ethnicity and CMV serostatus were compiled alongside the repertoire data. The aim of the study was to test whether cataloging public T cell receptors could identify signatures of past pathogen exposure.

On this clone: Its antigen is not yet known. No much larger clone is present one base from it, and per-base qualities are unavailable.

Libraries were constructed by the immunoSEQ multiplex PCR assay. For the multiplex PCR, a mixture combining 60 forward primers for TCR Vbeta segments and 13 reverse primers for TCR Jbeta segments was used. The CDR3 region of rearranged TCR beta genes was amplified from genomic DNA with a multiplex PCR assay. The Illumina HiSeq System was used to sequence the amplified TCR beta libraries as 87-base-pair reads. In the original analysis: A later analysis tallied roughly 80 million unique TCR beta chains across the approximately 670 repertoires, and around 12 million of those chains were shared by two or more donors. Raw reads were error-corrected and collapsed into unique sequences by a nearest-neighbor algorithm in which closely related sequences were merged to remove PCR and sequencing errors. Alignment of CDR3 sequences to IMGT reference sequences was used to assign V, D and J gene segments. Each retained sequence needed at least a six-nucleotide match to both a V gene segment and a J gene segment. Rearrangements were called productive when the CDR3 lacked stop codons and stayed in frame with V and J; all others were non-productive. Following IMGT convention, CDR3 was defined as the stretch from the second conserved V-encoded cysteine to the conserved J-encoded phenylalanine. The earlier analysis of about 530 of the donors excluded any sequence lacking an unambiguous match to a single V gene segment. In an earlier analysis of 587 of the donors, a V segment was called functional when productive rearrangements were above 56.7%, and segregating when the standard deviation between donors exceeded 5%. A statistical classification framework was developed to diagnose cytomegalovirus status using the catalog of TCR beta chain sequences. In a later analysis, V and J genes were assigned by comparing TCR nucleotide sequences against IMGT/GENE-DB human TR gene sequences. A later analysis assigned CDR3 sequences and most-parsimonious VDJ recombination scenarios with the TCRdist pipeline. In a later analysis, every TCR beta chain was defined by the combination of its CDR3 amino acid sequence and its V-gene family, and reads without a unique V-gene family were dropped. In a later analysis, some 600 highly shared, low-generation-probability nucleotide sequences were removed to address suspected cross-contamination and a sequencing artifact. In a later analysis, a clonal expansion index for each public chain was calculated from normalized within-repertoire ranks of inferred template counts. In a later analysis, generation probabilities were computed with a VDJ recombination model fitted to out-of-frame rearrangements, and the resulting probabilities were checked against IGoR. Hypergeometric tests were used in a later analysis to score TCR-TCR, TCR-HLA and TCR-CMV co-occurrence, with a repertoire-size bias correction applied to the TCR pairs. False discovery rates were estimated in a later analysis by permuting HLA or CMV assignments 20 times. In a later analysis, co-occurring TCRs were grouped using DBSCAN, and TCRdist sequence similarity was added for clustering within HLA-allele-positive subsets. Repertoires with fewer than 30,000 or more than 120,000 public chains were left out of co-occurrence clustering, as were a few repertoires with anomalous nucleotide sharing. TCRdb's version of the immuneACCESS table is confined to in-frame rearrangements and falls short of the full clone set. An unresolved V gene accounts for under half of the shortfall where checked; the remainder is of unknown origin. V, J and clone size are taken as reported in that table, and D and trimming were inferred from the DNA itself. The sample yields under 200,000 clones; approximately 84% were counted once. The leading ten clones occupy about 0.4% of the sample.

The germline V gene supplies CDR1 SGHRS and CDR2 YFSETQ. V is cut back by 3 bases and J by 4 bases, with 3 bases in the junction unmatched. Inclusive of the bounding cysteine and phenylalanine, the CDR3 is 15 residues long. Of the read, only the CDR3 DNA is kept; its 45 bases are in frame from base 1. The cohort comprised fewer than 750 healthy bone marrow donors. All cohort members were sampled while nominally healthy, although unrecorded immune exposures were likely present. The donor was CMV seronegative and belonged to the group of 352 seronegative cohort members. A peripheral blood sample was collected from each donor, and TCR beta sequencing was performed on peripheral blood mononuclear cells. The Qiagen DNeasy Blood Extraction Kit was used to extract genomic DNA from the blood cell samples. Study-wide findings and limitations: In the study, around 150 TCR beta chains were listed as associated with cytomegalovirus. Sequencing depth was assumed to be roughly uniform across donors in the presence/absence analyses, though that assumption may not hold. In this cohort, only TCR beta chains were sequenced, and detectable features were limited by the absence of alpha or paired-chain data. The classifier was reported to diagnose cytomegalovirus status with high specificity and sensitivity in both the original and validation cohorts. When HLA alleles, especially DR and DQ, strongly co-occurred, attributing TCR associations to individual alleles was difficult. V-gene and J-gene trimming of TCR beta chains was associated with a missense DCLRE1C variant in a later genetic analysis, and the association was replicated in an independent cohort. The authors suggested that the approach could potentially be generalized to other disease states and immunological phenotypes. A few of the identified cytomegalovirus-associated TCR beta chains were confirmed in vitro to be specific for cytomegalovirus antigens. At a false discovery rate of 0.05, a later analysis linked some 18,000 TCR beta sequences to specific HLA alleles. Because HLA typing was unavailable for some donors at each locus, only the typed subset was used in association tests. A later analysis reported that several top co-occurrence clusters appeared linked to parvovirus B19, influenza, CMV and Epstein-Barr virus. The earlier analysis of approximately 540 of the donors excluded fewer than 20 rarely observed V segments, including chromosome 9 orphons, because counts were too low. For the cohort, immune exposure information was limited to CMV serostatus. In an earlier analysis of roughly 560 of the donors, most TCR beta V segments were observed in productive rearrangements about 87% or about 30% of the time, broadly matching IMGT annotations. A later analysis found that most CMV-associated TCR beta chains appeared HLA-restricted, with HLA associations seemingly driven largely by CMV exposure. While some public TCRs were present in many individuals, most TCR sequences turned up only very rarely across donors. A later genetic analysis reported fewer N-insertions in productive TCRs among donors in an Asian-associated ancestry cluster than the roughly 700-donor mean. A cluster of highly shared sequence variants was judged likely to represent a technical artifact of the sequencing pipeline. A further reported finding was that TCR beta sequences accurately predicted the HLA-A and HLA-B alleles for most subjects in the first cohort. Some IMGT-functional V segments, including TRBV6-2 and TRBV6-3, could not be told apart with the 87-base-pair reads, so those segments were excluded. Compared with equally common non-associated chains, HLA-associated TCR beta chains in a later analysis were more clonally expanded and had lower generation probabilities. Correlated functional status among segregating V segments might be attributable to linkage disequilibrium, but an unknown experimental factor could not be ruled out. A later analysis found that TCR association rates varied across HLA loci, with DRB1 alleles showing the most associated TCRs and HLA-C alleles the fewest.

This TCR was sampled from a boy under 10 years old in good health and CMV-seronegative. The chain is assembled from TRBV5-1 and TRBJ1-3; 11 junctional bases match TRBD1. Sequencing used PBMCs. Read as DNA, the sequence is TGCGCCAGCAGCTCCGGACAGGGGGCAGGAAACACCATATATTTT. It translates to CASSSGQGAGNTIYF.